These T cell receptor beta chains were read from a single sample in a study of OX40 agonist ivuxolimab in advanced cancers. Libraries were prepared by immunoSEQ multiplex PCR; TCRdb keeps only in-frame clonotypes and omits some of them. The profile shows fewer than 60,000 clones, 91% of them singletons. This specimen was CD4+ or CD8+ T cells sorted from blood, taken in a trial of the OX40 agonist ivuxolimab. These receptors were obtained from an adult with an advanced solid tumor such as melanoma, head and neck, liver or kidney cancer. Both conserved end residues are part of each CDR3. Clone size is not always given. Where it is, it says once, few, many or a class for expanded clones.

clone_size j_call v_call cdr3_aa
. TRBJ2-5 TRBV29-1 CSVGEPQETQYF
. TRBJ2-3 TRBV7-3 CASSLVRRAYTDTQYF
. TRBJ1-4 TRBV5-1 CASSFRVASTNEKLFF
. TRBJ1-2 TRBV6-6 CASTSGYSNYGYTF
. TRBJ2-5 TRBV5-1 CASSLGSGIQETQYF
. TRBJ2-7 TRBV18 CASSPYASMYEQYF
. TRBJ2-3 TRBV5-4 CASSRSSTSTDTQYF
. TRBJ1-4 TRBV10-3 CAISVGTGDPNEGKLFF
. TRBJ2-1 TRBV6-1 CASSEPTFLTAPYNEQFF
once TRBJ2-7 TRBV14 CASSPEARGGLAAYEQYF
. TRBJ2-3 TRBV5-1 CASSSSSGSTDTQYF
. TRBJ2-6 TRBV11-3 CASSPYRGPGANVLTF
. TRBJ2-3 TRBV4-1 CASSQGWGSPDTQYF
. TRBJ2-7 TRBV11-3 CASSLDRRMSYEQYF
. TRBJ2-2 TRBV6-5 CASSHRQGQGGELFF
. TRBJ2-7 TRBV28 CASSRGREQYF
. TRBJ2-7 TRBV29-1 CSVELSLGYEQYF
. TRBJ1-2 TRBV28 CASSLFPAGRYGYTF
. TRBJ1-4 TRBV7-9 CASSLAGGDRKLFF
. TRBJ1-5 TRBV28 CASSHDRGFNQPQHF
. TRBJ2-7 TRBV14 CASSQRRQTYEQYF
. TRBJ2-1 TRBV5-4 CASSQDPGSSYNEQFF
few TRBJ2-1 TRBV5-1 CASSLGPGQGGRNEQFF
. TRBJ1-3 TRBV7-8 CASSLAWGSGNTIYF
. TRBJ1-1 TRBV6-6 CASSDRGLRAFF
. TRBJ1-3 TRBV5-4 CASSQGQGDGNTIYF
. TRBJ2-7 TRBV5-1 CASSATTGSHEQYF
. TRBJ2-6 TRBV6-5 CASSSLGANVLTF
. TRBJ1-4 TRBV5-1 CASSPSPQGSDEKLFF
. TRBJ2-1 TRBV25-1 CASSTLRDSLYNEQFF
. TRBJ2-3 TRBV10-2 CASRLAGDGDTQYF
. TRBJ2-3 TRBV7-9 CASSPPTDTQYF
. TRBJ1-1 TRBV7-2 CASSLGDGYTEAFF
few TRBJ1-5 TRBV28 CATNLQAYQPQHF
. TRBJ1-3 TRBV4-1 CASSQPDNSGNTIYF
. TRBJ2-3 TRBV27 CASSFGARGTDTQYF
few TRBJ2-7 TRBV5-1 CASSWTGGPYEQYF
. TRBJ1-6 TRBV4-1 CASSQDLVYNSPLHF
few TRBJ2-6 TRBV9 CASSVRSGANVLTF
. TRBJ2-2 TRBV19 CASSIPRTGELFF
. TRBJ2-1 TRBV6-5 CASRRTSGVNEQFF
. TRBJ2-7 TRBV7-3 CASSLDGGTYEQYF
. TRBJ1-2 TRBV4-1 CASSQTGTGKVSSYGYTF
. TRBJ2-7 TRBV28 CASTLDGGATVSF
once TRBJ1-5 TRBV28 CASSSPPGSNQPQHF
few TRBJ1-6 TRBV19 CASSKETGDASSPLHF
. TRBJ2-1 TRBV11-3 CASSYTGAGEQFF
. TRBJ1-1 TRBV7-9 CASSLGRPGVEAFF
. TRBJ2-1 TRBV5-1 CASSPGLAGGGAYNEQFF
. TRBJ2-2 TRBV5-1 CASSLLGTDTGELFF